Here is one T cell receptor (beta chain) with its context. Its antigen remains unknown. The data derive from a study of CXCR3-negative and CXCR3-positive naive CD8 T cells. Study-level information: TRB reads totalled about 140 million, about 1.5 +/- 0.3 million per library.

CDR1 is WSHSY and CDR2 is SAAADI in the germline V gene. The CDR3 covers 13 residues. Broader study findings: TRB CDR3s of CXCR3-positive naive cells were more hydrophobic than those of CXCR3-negative naive cells. Memory cells diverged, while naive CXCR3-positive and CXCR3-negative cells had similar TRBV-TRBJ usage.

UMI labels and 5' RACE were used to prepare the TRB cDNA libraries. TCRdb reprocessed the 5' RACE reads and stores each CDR3 protein as one record, lacking DNA. Listed are 85,000 to 90,000 distinct CDR3 sequences; around 0.82% falls within the top ten. The J gene is TRBJ2-3, the V gene TRBV10-2; lacking DNA, the TRBD1 call made by TCRdb goes unchecked. The material sequenced was naive CXCR3+ CD8+ T cells from blood. The subset was: CD45RO-CCR7+CD27+CD95- naive CD8+ T cells expressing CXCR3 (TNR3+). The TCR was taken from a human donor in good health. Some clones in this sample may be carry-over from other donors' samples. The CDR3 reads CASRLGGIDTQYF.